The source of this T cell receptor beta chain is a study of cytomegalovirus exposure and HLA in healthy donors. Study-level findings and limits: First-cohort TCR clusters tended to co-occur in the 90 to 150 validation repertoires, a later analysis found. TCR beta chains numbering some 160 were designated cytomegalovirus-associated. Many donors shared some public TCRs, even though most TCR sequences were rare. Published work reported that the classifier diagnosed cytomegalovirus status with high specificity and sensitivity.

Profiled with immunoSEQ multiplex PCR; TCRdb holds only in-frame clones, not every one. The sample contains about 110,000 clones, less than 90% of which appear only once. The germline gives CDR1 MNHNS, CDR2 SASEGT. Trimming removed 5 bases at V and 2 bases at J, with 6 bases between. The CDR3 runs 13 residues. This clone was observed a few times. Its antigen is unidentified. Sequences were obtained from PBMCs. The V call is TRBV6-1, the J call TRBJ2-2; unclear D gene. The receptor comes from a woman aged 18-30 years in good health and CMV-seropositive. Here the CDR3 reads CASSLSNTGELFF. The CDR3 nucleotides read TGTGCCAGCAGTTTAAGCAACACCGGGGAGCTGTTTTTT.